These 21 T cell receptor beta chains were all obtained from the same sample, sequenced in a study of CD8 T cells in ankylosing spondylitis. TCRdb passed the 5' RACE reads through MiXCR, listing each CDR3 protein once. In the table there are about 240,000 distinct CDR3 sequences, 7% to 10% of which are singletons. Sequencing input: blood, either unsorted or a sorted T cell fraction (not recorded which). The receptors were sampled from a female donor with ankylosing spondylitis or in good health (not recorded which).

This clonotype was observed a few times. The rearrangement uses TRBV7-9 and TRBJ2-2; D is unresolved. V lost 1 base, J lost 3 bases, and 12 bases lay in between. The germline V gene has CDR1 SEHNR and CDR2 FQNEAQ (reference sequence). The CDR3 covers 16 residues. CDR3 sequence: CASSLVGGSHTGELFF. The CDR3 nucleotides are TGTGCCAGCAGCTTAGTCGGCGGCTCCCACACCGGGGAGCTGTTTTTT.

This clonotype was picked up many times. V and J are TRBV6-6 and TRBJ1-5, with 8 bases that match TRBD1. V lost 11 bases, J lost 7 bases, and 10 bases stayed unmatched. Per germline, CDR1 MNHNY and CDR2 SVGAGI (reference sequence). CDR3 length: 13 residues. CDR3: CAAQTGAGQPQHF. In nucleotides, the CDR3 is TGTGCCGCGCAGACAGGGGCAGGACAGCCCCAGCATTTT.

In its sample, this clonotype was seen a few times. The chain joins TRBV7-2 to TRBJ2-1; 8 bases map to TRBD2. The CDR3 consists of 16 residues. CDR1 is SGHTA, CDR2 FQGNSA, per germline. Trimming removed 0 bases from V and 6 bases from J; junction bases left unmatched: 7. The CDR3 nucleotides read TGTGCCAGCAGCTTAGCGGGACTAGGGGTGCCCAATGAGCAGTTCTTC. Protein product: CASSLAGLGVPNEQFF.

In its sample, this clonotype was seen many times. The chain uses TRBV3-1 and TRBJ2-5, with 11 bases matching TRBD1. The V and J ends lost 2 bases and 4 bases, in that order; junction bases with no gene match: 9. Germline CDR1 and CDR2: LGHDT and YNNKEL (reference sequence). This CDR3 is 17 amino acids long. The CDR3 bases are TGTGCCAGCAGCCAACCTCGAACCGGGACAGGGGGAGAGACCCAGTACTTC. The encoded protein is CASSQPRTGTGGETQYF.

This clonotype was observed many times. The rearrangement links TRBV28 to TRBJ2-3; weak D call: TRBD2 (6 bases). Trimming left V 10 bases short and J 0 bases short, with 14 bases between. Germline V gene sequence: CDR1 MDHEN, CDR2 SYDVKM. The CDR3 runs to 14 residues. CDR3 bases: TGTGCCACCGCGGGACGGACTAGCACAGATACGCAGTATTTT. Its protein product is CATAGRTSTDTQYF.

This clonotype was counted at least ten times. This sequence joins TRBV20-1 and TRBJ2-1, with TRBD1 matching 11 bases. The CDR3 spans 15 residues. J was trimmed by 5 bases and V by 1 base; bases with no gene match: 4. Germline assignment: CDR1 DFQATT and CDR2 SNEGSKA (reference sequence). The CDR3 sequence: CSARAGTGGNNEQFF. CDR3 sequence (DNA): TGCAGTGCTAGAGCTGGGACAGGGGGGAACAATGAGCAGTTCTTC.

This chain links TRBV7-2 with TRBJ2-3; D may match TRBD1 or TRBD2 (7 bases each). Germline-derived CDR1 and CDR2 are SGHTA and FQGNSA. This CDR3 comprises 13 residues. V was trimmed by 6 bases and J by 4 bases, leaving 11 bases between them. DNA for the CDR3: TGTGCCAGCAGTCCAGGGGGGGCAGATACGCAGTATTTT. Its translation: CASSPGGADTQYF. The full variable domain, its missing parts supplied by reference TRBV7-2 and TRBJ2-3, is GAGVSQSPSNKVTEKGKDVELRCDPISGHTALYWYRQSLGQGLEFLIYFQGNSAPDKSGLPSDRFSAERTGGSVSTLTIQRTQQEDSAVYLCASSPGGADTQYFGPGTRLTVL.

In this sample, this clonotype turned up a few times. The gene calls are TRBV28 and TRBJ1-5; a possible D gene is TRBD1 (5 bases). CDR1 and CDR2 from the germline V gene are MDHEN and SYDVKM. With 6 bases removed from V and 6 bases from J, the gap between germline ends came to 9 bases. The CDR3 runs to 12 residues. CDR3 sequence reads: CASRTAVQPQHF. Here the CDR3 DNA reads TGTGCCAGCAGGACAGCAGTTCAGCCCCAGCATTTT.

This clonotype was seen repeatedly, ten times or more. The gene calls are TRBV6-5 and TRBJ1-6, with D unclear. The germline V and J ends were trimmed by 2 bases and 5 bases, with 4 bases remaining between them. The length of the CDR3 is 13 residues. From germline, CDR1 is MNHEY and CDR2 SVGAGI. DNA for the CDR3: TGTGCCAGCAGTTACACAGATAATTCACCCCTCCACTTT. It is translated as CASSYTDNSPLHF.

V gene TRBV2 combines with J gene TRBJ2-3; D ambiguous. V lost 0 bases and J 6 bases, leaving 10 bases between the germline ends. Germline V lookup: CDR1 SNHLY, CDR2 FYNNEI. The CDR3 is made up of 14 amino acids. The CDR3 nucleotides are TGTGCCAGCAGTGAAGCGCCGAGGACGGATACGCAGTATTTT. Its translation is CASSEAPRTDTQYF.

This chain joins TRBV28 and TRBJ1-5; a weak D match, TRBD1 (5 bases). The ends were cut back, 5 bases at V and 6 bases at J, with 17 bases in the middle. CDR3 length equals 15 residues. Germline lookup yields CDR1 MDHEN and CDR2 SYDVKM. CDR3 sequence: CASSTPGGNVQPQHF. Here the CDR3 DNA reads TGTGCCAGCAGTACCCCGGGGGGAAATGTTCAGCCCCAGCATTTT.

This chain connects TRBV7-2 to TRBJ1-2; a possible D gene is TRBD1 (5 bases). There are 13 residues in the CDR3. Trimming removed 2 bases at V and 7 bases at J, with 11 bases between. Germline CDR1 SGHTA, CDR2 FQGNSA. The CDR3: CASSLWDYCGYTF. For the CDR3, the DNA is TGTGCCAGCAGCTTATGGGACTACTGTGGCTACACCTTC.

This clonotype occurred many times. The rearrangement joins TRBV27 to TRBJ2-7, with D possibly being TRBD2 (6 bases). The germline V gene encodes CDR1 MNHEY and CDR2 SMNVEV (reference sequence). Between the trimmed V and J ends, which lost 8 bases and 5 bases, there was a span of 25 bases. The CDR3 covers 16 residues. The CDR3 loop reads CASAPVVAGPYDEQYF. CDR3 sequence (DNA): TGTGCCAGCGCGCCCGTTGTGGCGGGGCCCTATGACGAGCAGTACTTC.

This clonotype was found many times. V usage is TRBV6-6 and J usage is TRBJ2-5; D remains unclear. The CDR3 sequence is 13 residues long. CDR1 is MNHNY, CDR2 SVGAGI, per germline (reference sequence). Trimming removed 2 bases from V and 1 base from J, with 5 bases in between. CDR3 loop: CASSYESQETQYF. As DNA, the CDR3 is TGTGCCAGCAGTTACGAGAGCCAAGAGACCCAGTACTTC.

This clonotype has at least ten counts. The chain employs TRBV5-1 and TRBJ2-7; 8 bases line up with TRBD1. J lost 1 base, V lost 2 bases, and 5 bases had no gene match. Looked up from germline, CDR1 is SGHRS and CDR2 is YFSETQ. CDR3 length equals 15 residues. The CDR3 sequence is CASSFGQGGSYEQYF. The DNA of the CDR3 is TGCGCCAGCAGCTTCGGACAGGGCGGTTCCTACGAGCAGTACTTC. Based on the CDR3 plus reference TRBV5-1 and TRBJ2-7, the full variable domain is KAGVTQTPRYLIKTRGQQVTLSCSPISGHRSVSWYQQTPGQGLQFLFEYFSETQRNKGNFPGRFSGRQFSNSRSEMNVSTLELGDSALYLCASSFGQGGSYEQYFGPGTRLTVT.

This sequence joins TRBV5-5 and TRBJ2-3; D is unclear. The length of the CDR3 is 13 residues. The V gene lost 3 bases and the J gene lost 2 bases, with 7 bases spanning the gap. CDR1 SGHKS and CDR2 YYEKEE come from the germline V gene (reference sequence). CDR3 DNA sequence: TGTGCCAGCAGCTACGGAGTCACAGATACGCAGTATTTT. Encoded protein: CASSYGVTDTQYF.

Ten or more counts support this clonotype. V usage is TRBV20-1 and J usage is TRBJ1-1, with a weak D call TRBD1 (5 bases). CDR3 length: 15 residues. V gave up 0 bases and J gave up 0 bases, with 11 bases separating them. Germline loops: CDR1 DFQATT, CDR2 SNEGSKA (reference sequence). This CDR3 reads CSARDLRQMNTEAFF. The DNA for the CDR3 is TGCAGTGCTAGAGATCTCCGACAGATGAACACTGAAGCTTTCTTT.

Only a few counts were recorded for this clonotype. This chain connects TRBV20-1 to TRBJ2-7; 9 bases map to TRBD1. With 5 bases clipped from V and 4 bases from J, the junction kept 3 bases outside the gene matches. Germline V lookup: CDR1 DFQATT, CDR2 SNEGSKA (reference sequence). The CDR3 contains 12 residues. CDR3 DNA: TGCAGTGCTGGAGGGACAGGGTACGAGCAGTACTTC. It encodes CSAGGTGYEQYF.

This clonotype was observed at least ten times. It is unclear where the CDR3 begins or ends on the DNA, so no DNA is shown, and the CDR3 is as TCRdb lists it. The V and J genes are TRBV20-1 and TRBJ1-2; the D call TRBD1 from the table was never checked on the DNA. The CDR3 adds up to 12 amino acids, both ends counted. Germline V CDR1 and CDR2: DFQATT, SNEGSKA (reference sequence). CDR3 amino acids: CSAGTGVYGCTF.

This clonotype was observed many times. In nucleotides, the CDR3 is TGTGCCAGCAGCTTGGTTAGGGGAAGGAGCTCCTACAATGAGCAGTTCTTC. Protein: CASSLVRGRSSYNEQFF. The V gene is TRBV5-5, the J gene TRBJ2-1, with TRBD1 as a possible D gene (5 bases). The CDR3 has 17 residues. Trimming left V 0 bases short and J 0 bases short, with 13 bases between. Germline CDR1 and CDR2: SGHKS and YYEKEE (reference sequence).

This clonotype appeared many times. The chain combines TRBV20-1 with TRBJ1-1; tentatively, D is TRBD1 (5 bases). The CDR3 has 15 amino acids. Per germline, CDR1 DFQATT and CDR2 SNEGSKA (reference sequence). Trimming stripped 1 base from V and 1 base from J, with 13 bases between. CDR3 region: CSARVPGPKNTEAFF. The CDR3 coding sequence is TGCAGTGCTAGAGTTCCGGGACCCAAGAACACTGAAGCTTTCTTT.